One and the same sample provided the 27 T cell receptor beta chains below, sequenced in a study of shared clonotypes between healthy human individuals. The repertoire was sequenced with immunoSEQ multiplex PCR; TCRdb's copy has only in-frame clones and lacks some. Of fewer than 2.5 million clones in the sample, 93% were seen once. Sequencing used naive CD4+ T cells from PBMCs. Subset given: CD45RA+ positively selected. These receptors originate from a man younger than 35 in good health. Some clones in this sample may be carry-over from other donors' samples.

This chain uses TRBV18 with TRBJ1-1, with a tentative D call TRBD1 (5 bases). The CDR3 loop spans 15 amino acids. V shed 3 bases and J shed 3 bases, with 14 bases lying between them. The germline V gene encodes CDR1 KGHSH and CDR2 LQKENI. DNA for the CDR3: TGTGCCAGCTCACCGTCCAGGGTGGTTGACACTGAAGCTTTCTTT. This encodes CASSPSRVVDTEAFF.

CDR3 coding DNA: TGTGCCAGCAGCCCGGCCGGGGAGGGGCGGGACTCACCCCTCCACTTT. Its protein is CASSPAGEGRDSPLHF. The chain joins TRBV5-4 to TRBJ1-6; D may be TRBD1 (5 bases). The germline CDR1 and CDR2 sequences are SGHNT and YYREEE (reference sequence). Trimming took off 4 bases at V and 10 bases at J, with 21 bases between the two ends. The CDR3 is 16 residues long.

This clone was found once. V and J are TRBV7-9 and TRBJ2-5, with TRBD2 identical over 10 bases. CDR3 length: 16 residues. V lost 1 base and J lost 0; bases outside the gene matches: 2. CDR1 and CDR2 (germline): SEHNR, FQNEAQ (reference sequence). This chain's CDR3 is CASSLVAGGYQETQYF. CDR3 bases: TGTGCCAGCAGCTTAGTAGCGGGAGGCTACCAAGAGACCCAGTACTTC. The full variable domain, its missing parts supplied by reference TRBV7-9 and TRBJ2-5, is DTGVSQNPRHKITKRGQNVTFRCDPISEHNRLYWYRQTLGQGPEFLTYFQNEAQLEKSRLLSDRFSAERPKGSFSTLEIQRTEQGDSAMYLCASSLVAGGYQETQYFGPGTRLLVL.

The chain is built from TRBV4-2 and TRBJ2-1; the match to TRBD2 covers 7 bases. The V gene's germline CDR1 is LGHNA and CDR2 YNFKEQ. The CDR3 runs to 17 residues. Losses at the gene ends were 2 bases for V and 8 bases for J; bases not matched to a gene: 15. The CDR3 here is CASSQHISVGRADEQFF. DNA of the CDR3: TGTGCCAGCAGCCAACACATTAGCGTTGGGAGGGCGGATGAGCAGTTCTTC.

About this clone itself: The same CDR3 also results from other DNA sequences found in this sample. This chain uses TRBV28 with TRBJ1-4; the match to TRBD1 covers 9 bases. This CDR3 spans 12 amino acids. Germline CDR1 reads MDHEN; CDR2 reads SYDVKM. Trimming took 9 bases from V and 6 from J; bases not matched to a gene: 2. CDR3 sequence reads: CASRQGDEKLFF. As DNA, the CDR3 is TGTGCCAGTCGACAGGGGGATGAAAAACTGTTTTTT.

This chain uses TRBV5-1 with TRBJ1-1; D is perhaps TRBD1 (5 bases). CDR1 is SGHRS and CDR2 is YFSETQ in the germline V gene. This CDR3 has 17 residues. Trimming removed 1 base from V and 5 bases from J, with 21 bases in between. As DNA, the CDR3 is TGCGCCAGCAGCTTGTTCCCTCAGGGCCAGGGCAATACTGAAGCTTTCTTT. Its protein product is CASSLFPQGQGNTEAFF.

Turning to this clone: This sample also contains other DNA sequences that code for the same CDR3. The J gene is TRBJ1-5, the V gene TRBV19; D is perhaps TRBD1 (5 bases). The V gene lost 1 base and the J gene lost 2 bases, with 9 bases spanning the gap. Germline V CDR1 and CDR2: LNHDA, SQIVND (reference sequence). The CDR3 spans 15 residues. CDR3 region: CASSIAPGRNQPQHF. In DNA, the CDR3 is TGTGCCAGTAGTATAGCCCCAGGGCGCAATCAGCCCCAGCATTTT.

With respect to this clone: The sample holds other DNA sequences that translate to the same CDR3. This rearrangement joins TRBV7-3 to TRBJ2-5; no definite D call. The CDR3 consists of 13 residues. Deletions cut 1 base from V and 2 bases from J, with 5 bases between. In germline, CDR1 is SGHTA, CDR2 FQGTGA. The CDR3 reads CASSLKPQETQYF. The CDR3 nucleotides are TGTGCCAGCAGCTTAAAACCACAAGAGACCCAGTACTTC.

In this sample, this clone turned up once. The V gene is TRBV4-1, the J gene TRBJ1-5; D is ambiguous. CDR1 and CDR2 from the germline V gene are MGHRA and YSYEKL. The ends were cut back, 2 bases at V and 6 bases at J, with 8 bases in the middle. The CDR3 has 13 amino acids. The CDR3 loop is CASSQYVGQPQHF. CDR3 DNA sequence: TGCGCCAGCAGCCAATATGTAGGTCAGCCCCAGCATTTT.

This chain joins TRBV5-1 and TRBJ2-5; perhaps TRBD2 as D (6 bases). The length of the CDR3 is 16 residues. Germline CDR1 SGHRS, CDR2 YFSETQ. V was shortened by 0 bases and J by 1 base, with 13 bases between the two germline ends. In DNA, the CDR3 is TGCGCCAGCAGCTTGGGAAACCGGGACTCCCAAGAGACCCAGTACTTC. This gives the protein CASSLGNRDSQETQYF.

A remark on this clone: This CDR3 is also generated by other DNA sequences in the sample. V gene TRBV5-1 combines with J gene TRBJ1-4; 7 positions match TRBD1. Germline V lookup: CDR1 SGHRS, CDR2 YFSETQ. The CDR3 consists of 14 residues. The V gene end was trimmed by 2 bases and the J gene end by 5 bases; junction bases not matched to a gene: 3. The CDR3 here is CASSLGGGNEKLFF. DNA for the CDR3: TGCGCCAGCAGCTTAGGGGGCGGCAATGAAAAACTGTTTTTT.

The chain carries TRBV11-2 and TRBJ2-1; 8 nucleotides align to TRBD1. The ends lost 5 bases at V and 3 bases at J; junction bases unmatched: 6. The CDR3 is 15 amino acids. Looked up from germline, CDR1 is SGHAT and CDR2 is FQNNGV. The CDR3 spells CASSADRAGYNEQFF. The CDR3 DNA sequence: TGTGCCAGCAGCGCGGACAGGGCTGGCTACAATGAGCAGTTCTTC.

A note on this clone: In the same sample, other DNA sequences code for this CDR3. V gene TRBV9 combines with J gene TRBJ2-1; the D gene is possibly TRBD2 (5 bases). Germline lookup yields CDR1 SGDLS and CDR2 YYNGEE. Trimming removed 0 bases at V and 6 bases at J, with 10 bases between. This CDR3 comprises 14 residues. CDR3 sequence reads: CASSVVGSSNEQFF. The CDR3 coding sequence is TGTGCCAGCAGCGTAGTTGGGAGTTCCAATGAGCAGTTCTTC.

The genes are TRBV6-5 and TRBJ2-6; D may be TRBD2 (5 bases). CDR1 MNHEY and CDR2 SVGAGI come from the germline V gene. V was cut by 6 bases and J by 3 bases, with 12 bases left in between. The CDR3 totals 15 residues. The CDR3 loop is CASSIRGFGANVLTF. The DNA of the CDR3 is TGTGCCAGCAGCATCCGGGGTTTTGGGGCCAACGTCCTGACTTTC.

This chain connects TRBV7-9 to TRBJ1-2; D not resolved. CDR3 length equals 13 residues. Per germline, CDR1 SEHNR and CDR2 FQNEAQ (reference sequence). V dropped 1 base and J dropped 8 bases, with 11 bases sitting between them. The CDR3 bases are TGTGCCAGCAGCTTAGAAGGGCTCGACGGCTACACCTTC. It is translated as CASSLEGLDGYTF.

V gene TRBV20-1 combines with J gene TRBJ2-3; no clear D gene. With 8 bases removed from V and 3 bases from J, the gap between germline ends came to 9 bases. This CDR3 has 11 residues. The germline V gene has CDR1 DFQATT and CDR2 SNEGSKA (reference sequence). The CDR3 DNA follows: TGCAGTAGGGCTGGGACAGATACGCAGTATTTT. Protein product: CSRAGTDTQYF.

The CDR3 DNA follows: TGTGCCAGCAGTGAAGGCCTCGTGTGGACAGAGACCCAGTACTTC. It encodes CASSEGLVWTETQYF. V usage is TRBV6-1 and J usage is TRBJ2-5; D is unclear. Deletions cut 1 base from V and 4 bases from J, with 13 bases between. The CDR3 sequence is 15 residues long. The V gene's germline CDR1 is MNHNS and CDR2 SASEGT.

The CDR3 DNA follows: TGTGCCAGCAGCCCCGGGACTAGCGGGAGAGGGGCCTACGAGCAGTACTTC. This translates into CASSPGTSGRGAYEQYF. V and J are TRBV7-7 and TRBJ2-7; TRBD2 aligns across 14 bases. Trimming at V came to 5 bases and at J to 2 bases, leaving 8 bases not matched to a gene. CDR3 size: 17 residues. Per the germline V gene, CDR1 is SSHAT and CDR2 is FNYEAQ (reference sequence). Full variable domain (rest looked up from reference TRBV7-7 and TRBJ2-7): GAGVSQSPRYKVTKRGQDVTLRCDPISSHATLYWYQQALGQGPEFLTYFNYEAQPDKSGLPSDRFSAERPEGSISTLTIQRTEQRDSAMYRCASSPGTSGRGAYEQYFGPGTRLTVT.

The chain uses TRBV18 and TRBJ1-3; the D gene is possibly TRBD1 (5 bases). V shed 5 bases and J shed 2 bases, with 13 bases lying between them. CDR1 is KGHSH, CDR2 LQKENI, per germline. The CDR3 has 15 amino acids. The CDR3 loop reads CASSTLEGPGNTIYF. In DNA form, the CDR3 reads TGTGCCAGCTCAACTCTAGAGGGGCCTGGAAACACCATATATTTT.

The chain uses TRBV28 and TRBJ2-4; D not certain. Germline CDR1 is MDHEN and CDR2 is SYDVKM. Trimming removed 5 bases at V and 7 bases at J, with 9 bases between. The CDR3 has 12 amino acids. The CDR3 loop reads CASSPRRNIQYF. For the CDR3, the DNA is TGTGCCAGCAGTCCCCGGCGTAACATTCAGTACTTC.

The V and J genes are TRBV7-6 and TRBJ1-1; D remains unclear. This CDR3 is 13 amino acids long. V lost 5 bases to trimming and J lost 5 bases, with 12 bases between them. Germline V lookup: CDR1 SGHVS, CDR2 FNYEAQ. This chain's CDR3 is CASSALGGTEAFF. For the CDR3, the DNA is TGTGCCAGCAGCGCCCTGGGAGGAACTGAAGCTTTCTTT.

The table lists this clone with a count of one. The chain employs TRBV6-1 and TRBJ2-7, with TRBD2 as a possible D gene (5 bases). V was cut by 10 bases and J by 7 bases, with 20 bases left in between. Per germline, CDR1 MNHNS and CDR2 SASEGT. This CDR3 region has 13 residues. The CDR3 nucleotides read TGTGCCACGACACGAGGGCAGGCTGGAGAGCAGTACTTC. Protein product: CATTRGQAGEQYF.

The rearrangement links TRBV7-8 to TRBJ2-5, with 8 bases matching TRBD2. Germline V CDR1 and CDR2: SGHVS, FQNEAQ. The CDR3 spans 15 residues. Trimming took 5 bases from V and 1 from J; bases not matched to a gene: 6. The CDR3 nucleotides read TGTGCCAGCAGCCCGGGGGGGACCCCCCAAGAGACCCAGTACTTC. Translated, it gives CASSPGGTPQETQYF.

The rearrangement links TRBV11-2 to TRBJ1-2; 7 bases match TRBD1. The CDR3 is made up of 15 amino acids. Germline CDR1 SGHAT, CDR2 FQNNGV. J gave up 4 bases and V 6 bases, and 11 bases lay outside the gene matches. The CDR3 DNA reads as TGTGCCAGCAGTTCCTTACACCGACAGGGCTATGGCTACACCTTC. It specifies CASSSLHRQGYGYTF.

The chain has TRBV7-9 and TRBJ1-2; 10 bases match TRBD1. There are 13 residues in the CDR3. The trim removed 5 bases at V and 8 bases at J, leaving 5 bases unmatched. CDR1 is SEHNR and CDR2 is FQNEAQ in the germline V gene (reference sequence). CDR3 DNA: TGTGCCAGCAGCCGGACAGGGGGAGGGGGCTACACCTTC. It is translated as CASSRTGGGGYTF.

This chain connects TRBV4-1 to TRBJ2-5; the match to TRBD2 covers 7 bases. V gave up 1 base and J gave up 3 bases; unmatched junction bases: 5. Germline CDR1 reads MGHRA; CDR2 reads YSYEKL. This CDR3 comprises 15 residues. The chain's CDR3 is CASSQVGGREETQYF. CDR3 in DNA: TGCGCCAGCAGCCAAGTCGGGGGGAGGGAAGAGACCCAGTACTTC.

The J gene is TRBJ1-1, the V gene TRBV6-4, with D possibly being TRBD1 (6 bases). CDR1 is MRHNA and CDR2 is SNTAGT in the germline V gene. Trimming removed 9 bases from V and 2 bases from J, with 25 bases in between. This CDR3 region has 17 residues. The CDR3: CAREGGDPTALNTEAFF. The CDR3 DNA is TGTGCCAGGGAGGGGGGGGACCCCACCGCCCTTAACACTGAAGCTTTCTTT.